The clone carrying this TCR beta chain has just one count. The sample comes from a study of blood T cell repertoires in COVID-19. Study context: Samples representing acute and convalescent COVID-19 were sourced from the United States, Italy and Spain. PBMCs, B-cell-depleted T cells, or T cells were the source of the cDNA or gDNA that made up the material.

CDR1 and CDR2 from the germline V gene are LNHDA and SQIVND (reference sequence). This CDR3 region has 13 residues. Deletions cut 2 bases from V and 7 bases from J, with 8 bases between. Per the original methods: Estimates of nucleated cell counts were drawn from the amplification of reference gene primers. Method: immunoSEQ multiplex PCR; TCRdb's copy keeps in-frame clones and lacks some. V and J calls and clone size are given by that table; D and trimming were obtained from the DNA. The data show more than 150,000 clones, with approximately 79% seen just once and 13% held by the top ten. This rearrangement joins TRBV19 to TRBJ2-2, with D hard to call. Sequencing was carried out using peripheral blood. The TCR comes from a man over 45 who had recovered from COVID-19. In nucleotides, the CDR3 is TGTGCCAGTAGTATACAAGGAGACGGGGAGCTGTTTTTT. Residues: CASSIQGDGELFF.